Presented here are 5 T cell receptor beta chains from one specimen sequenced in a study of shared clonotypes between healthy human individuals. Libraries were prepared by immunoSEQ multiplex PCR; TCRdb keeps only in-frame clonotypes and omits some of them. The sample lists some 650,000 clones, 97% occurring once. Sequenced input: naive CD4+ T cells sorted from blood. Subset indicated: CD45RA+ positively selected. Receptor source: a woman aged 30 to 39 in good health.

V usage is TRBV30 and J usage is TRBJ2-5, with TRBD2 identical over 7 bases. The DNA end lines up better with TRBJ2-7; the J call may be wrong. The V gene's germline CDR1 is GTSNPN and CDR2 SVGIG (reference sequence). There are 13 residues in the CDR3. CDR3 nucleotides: TGTGCCTGGAGTGTGTCTAGCGGCTACGAGCAGTACTTC. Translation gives CAWSVSSGYEQYF.

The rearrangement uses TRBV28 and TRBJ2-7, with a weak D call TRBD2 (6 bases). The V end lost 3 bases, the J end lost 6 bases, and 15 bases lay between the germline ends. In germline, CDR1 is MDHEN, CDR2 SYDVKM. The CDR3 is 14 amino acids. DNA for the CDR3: TGTGCCAGCAGTTTTTCTGGGGGAGGATTCGAGCAGTACTTC. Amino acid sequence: CASSFSGGGFEQYF.

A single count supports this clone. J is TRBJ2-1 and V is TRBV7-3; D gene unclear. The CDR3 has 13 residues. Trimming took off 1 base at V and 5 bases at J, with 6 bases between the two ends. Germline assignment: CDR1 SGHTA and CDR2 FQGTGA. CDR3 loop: CASSLRGNNEQFF. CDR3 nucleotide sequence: TGTGCCAGCAGCTTAAGAGGTAACAATGAGCAGTTCTTC. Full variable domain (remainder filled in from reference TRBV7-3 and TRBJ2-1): GAGVSQTPSNKVTEKGKYVELRCDPISGHTALYWYRQSLGQGPEFLIYFQGTGAADDSGLPNDRFFAVRPEGSVSTLKIQRTERGDSAVYLCASSLRGNNEQFFGPGTRLTVL.

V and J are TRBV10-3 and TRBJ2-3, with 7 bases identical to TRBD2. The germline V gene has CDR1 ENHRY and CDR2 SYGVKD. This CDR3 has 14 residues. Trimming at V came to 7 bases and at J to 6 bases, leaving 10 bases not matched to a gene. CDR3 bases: TGTGCCATCAAGCTTGGCGGGAGTTCGGATACGCAGTATTTT. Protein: CAIKLGGSSDTQYF.

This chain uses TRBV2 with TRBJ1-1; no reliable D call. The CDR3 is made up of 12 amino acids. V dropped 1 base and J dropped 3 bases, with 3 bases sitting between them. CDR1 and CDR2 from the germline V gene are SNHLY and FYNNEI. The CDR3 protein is CASSEEHTEAFF. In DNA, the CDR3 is TGTGCCAGCAGTGAAGAGCACACTGAAGCTTTCTTT.